These 18 T cell receptor beta chains originate from one sample sequenced in a study of blood T cell repertoires in COVID-19. Repertoires were generated with immunoSEQ multiplex PCR, while TCRdb's copy carries only in-frame clones and drops some. This table holds around 250,000 clones, around 82% found once. Material: peripheral blood. These receptors were collected from a human donor in a cohort sampled during active COVID-19.

The chain has TRBV12-3 or TRBV12-4 and TRBJ2-7; TRBD1 might be the D (6 bases). CDR3 length equals 13 residues. The V end lost 5 bases, the J end lost 3 bases, and 11 bases lay between the germline ends. CDR3 DNA sequence: TGTGCCAGCAGTCTCCAGGGGCGCTACGAGCAGTACTTC. It specifies CASSLQGRYEQYF.

The chain is built from TRBV4-3 and TRBJ1-2, with D possibly matching TRBD1 (6 bases). This CDR3 is built from 15 residues. Trimming removed 4 bases at V and 7 bases at J, with 19 bases between. Per the germline V gene, CDR1 is LGHNA and CDR2 is YSLEER. The CDR3 loop reads CASSPLLGAKVGYTF. The CDR3 nucleotides are TGCGCCAGCAGCCCCCTGTTGGGGGCGAAGGTTGGCTACACCTTC.

The genes are TRBV24-1 and TRBJ1-5, with 9 positions matching TRBD1. The CDR3 extends over 18 amino acids. Germline CDR1 is KGHDR and CDR2 is SFDVKD. V gave up 4 bases and J gave up 0 bases; unmatched junction bases: 9. CDR3 nucleotide sequence: TGTGCCACCAGTGAGCAGGACAGGGGCGCTTATAGCAATCAGCCCCAGCATTTT. It codes for CATSEQDRGAYSNQPQHF.

The chain joins TRBV7-2 to TRBJ1-2, with D uncertain. V was trimmed by 0 bases and J by 2 bases, leaving 4 bases between them. CDR3 length: 13 residues. Germline CDR1 reads SGHTA; CDR2 reads FQGNSA. For the CDR3, the DNA is TGTGCCAGCAGCTTAGCGAGCAACTATGGCTACACCTTC. It codes for CASSLASNYGYTF. Supplemented by reference TRBV7-2 and TRBJ1-2, the full variable domain reads GAGVSQSPSNKVTEKGKDVELRCDPISGHTALYWYRQSLGQGLEFLIYFQGNSAPDKSGLPSDRFSAERTGGSVSTLTIQRTQQEDSAVYLCASSLASNYGYTFGSGTRLTVV.

V is TRBV5-4 and J is TRBJ2-1; D may be TRBD2 (7 bases). V shed 4 bases and J shed 0 bases, with 14 bases lying between them. Germline assignment: CDR1 SGHNT and CDR2 YYREEE (reference sequence). The CDR3 totals 16 residues. This CDR3 is CASSLPGGASYNEQFF. In DNA, the CDR3 is TGTGCCAGCAGCCTGCCTGGGGGGGCCTCCTACAATGAGCAGTTCTTC.

The chain has TRBV7-3 and TRBJ2-5; TRBD1 agrees at 7 bases. After removal of 6 bases from V and 11 bases from J, the junction contained 9 bases not matched to a gene. Germline lookup yields CDR1 SGHTA and CDR2 FQGTGA. CDR3 length: 12 residues. The CDR3 nucleotides are TGTGCCAGCAGTCTTCGACAGGGACAGCAGTACTTC. Amino acids: CASSLRQGQQYF.

This chain uses TRBV6-5 with TRBJ1-2, with unresolved D. Germline lookup yields CDR1 MNHEY and CDR2 SVGAGI. Trimming took off 5 bases at V and 8 bases at J, with 21 bases between the two ends. This CDR3 contains 15 residues. The CDR3 DNA reads as TGTGCCAGCAGTCCCCTAGACTCCTCCTATTCGGGCTACACCTTC. This sequence encodes CASSPLDSSYSGYTF.

This sequence joins TRBV7-2 and TRBJ2-7; TRBD2 agrees at 12 bases. Trimming removed 1 base from V and 9 bases from J; junction bases left unmatched: 7. The CDR3 is made up of 15 amino acids. Germline V gene lookup returns CDR1 SGHTA and CDR2 FQGNSA. The CDR3 DNA reads TGTGCCAGCAGCTTAGGGGGACTAGCGGGCGGGCGGCAGTACTTC. It yields the protein CASSLGGLAGGRQYF.

The chain joins TRBV7-2 to TRBJ1-1, with a weak D call TRBD1 (5 bases). The germline V gene has CDR1 SGHTA and CDR2 FQGNSA. This CDR3 is 14 amino acids long. The V end was cut by 1 base, the J end by 1 base, with 7 bases between. CDR3: CASSLETANTEAFF. The DNA for the CDR3 is TGTGCCAGCAGCTTAGAGACAGCGAACACTGAAGCTTTCTTT.

Only one count was recorded for this clone. The chain has TRBV27 and TRBJ2-2; perhaps TRBD2 as D (5 bases). Trimming took off 2 bases at V and 4 bases at J, with 11 bases between the two ends. Germline V gives CDR1 MNHEY, CDR2 SMNVEV (reference sequence). The CDR3 has 15 amino acids. The CDR3 nucleotides are TGTGCCAGCAGTTTAAGCGGATGGAGCACCGGGGAGCTGTTTTTT. It translates to CASSLSGWSTGELFF.

The chain combines TRBV25-1 with TRBJ2-7; TRBD1 is a possible D gene (5 bases). Germline values: CDR1 MGHDK, CDR2 SYGVNS. The CDR3 is 14 amino acids. V lost 6 bases, J lost 0 bases, and 12 bases lay in between. The DNA for the CDR3 is TGTGCCAGCAGGTACAGGTACTACTCCTACGAGCAGTACTTC. Translating it yields CASRYRYYSYEQYF.

The V call is TRBV23-1, the J call TRBJ1-5; D ambiguous. TRBV23-1 is noted as an ORF with a role that remains uncertain. This CDR3 has 17 residues. V was shortened by 3 bases and J by 0 bases, with 15 bases between the two germline ends. CDR3 loop: CASSQPRGLVSNQPQHF. The CDR3 DNA reads TGCGCCAGCAGTCAGCCCCGGGGTCTGGTTAGCAATCAGCCCCAGCATTTT.

The J gene is TRBJ1-5, the V gene TRBV11-2; D gene uncertain. Germline lookup yields CDR1 SGHAT and CDR2 FQNNGV. V was pared by 5 bases and J by 2 bases, with 10 bases between. This CDR3 has 14 amino acids. CDR3 region: CASSRRGGNQPQHF. The CDR3 region has the DNA TGTGCCAGCAGCCGCCGGGGTGGCAATCAGCCCCAGCATTTT.

This chain links TRBV7-2 with TRBJ2-3; D perhaps matches TRBD1 (5 bases). CDR3 length equals 14 residues. V was cut by 3 bases and J by 0 bases, with 7 bases left in between. Germline values: CDR1 SGHTA, CDR2 FQGNSA. CDR3 protein: CASSFRVSTDTQYF. The CDR3 DNA reads as TGTGCCAGCAGCTTCAGGGTTAGCACAGATACGCAGTATTTT.

This chain connects TRBV4-1 to TRBJ1-2; possible D gene TRBD1, 5 bases. This CDR3 is built from 16 residues. The germline V gene encodes CDR1 MGHRA and CDR2 YSYEKL. The V and J ends lost 0 bases and 8 bases respectively, with 19 bases between them. In DNA, the CDR3 is TGCGCCAGCAGCCAAGAGGCGGTCAGGGTGCCGATAGGCTACACCTTC. It encodes CASSQEAVRVPIGYTF.

This sequence joins TRBV7-2 and TRBJ2-3; 11 bases are a match to TRBD1. The CDR3 contains 16 residues. Trimming took 11 bases from V and 2 from J; bases not matched to a gene: 12. Germline CDR1 SGHTA, CDR2 FQGNSA. CDR3 DNA: TGTGCCGCCAGCCGTGGACAGGGGGCGGCCACAGATACGCAGTATTTT. It codes for CAASRGQGAATDTQYF.

The chain combines TRBV5-4 with TRBJ2-3; TRBD2 aligns across 9 bases. The CDR3 is 15 residues long. V was clipped by 4 bases and J by 4 bases; unmatched bases: 7. The V gene's germline CDR1 is SGHNT and CDR2 YYREEE (reference sequence). The CDR3: CASSLPGLAPDTQYF. DNA of the CDR3: TGTGCCAGCAGCCTGCCGGGACTAGCCCCAGATACGCAGTATTTT.

The V gene is TRBV7-9, the J gene TRBJ1-6; 9 bases map to TRBD1. The CDR3 has 14 residues. V gave up 5 bases and J gave up 8 bases; unmatched junction bases: 4. The germline V gene encodes CDR1 SEHNR and CDR2 FQNEAQ (reference sequence). The CDR3 sequence is CASSARQGDSPLHF. The CDR3 nucleotides are TGTGCCAGCAGCGCCCGACAGGGGGATTCACCCCTCCACTTT.